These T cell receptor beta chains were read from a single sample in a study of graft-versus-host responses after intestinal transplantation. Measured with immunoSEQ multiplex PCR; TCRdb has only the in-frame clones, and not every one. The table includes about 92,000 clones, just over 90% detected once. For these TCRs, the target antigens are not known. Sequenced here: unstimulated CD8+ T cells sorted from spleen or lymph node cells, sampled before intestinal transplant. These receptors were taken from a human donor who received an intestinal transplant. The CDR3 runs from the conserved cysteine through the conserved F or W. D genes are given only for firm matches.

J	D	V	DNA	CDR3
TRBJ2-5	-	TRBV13	TGTGCCAGCAGCTTAGGCTACAACCAAGAGACCCAGTACTTC	CASSLGYNQETQYF
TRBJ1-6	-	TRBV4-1	TGTGCCAGCAGCCTCAGCTATAATTCACCCCTCCACTTT	CASSLSYNSPLHF
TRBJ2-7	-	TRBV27	TGTGCCAGCAGTTTCTCATTTGCCTACGAGCAGTACTTC	CASSFSFAYEQYF
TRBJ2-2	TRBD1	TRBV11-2	TGTGCCAGCACCAACAGGGGGAACACCGGGGAGCTGTTTTTT	CASTNRGNTGELFF
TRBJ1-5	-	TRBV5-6	TGTGCCAGCAGCACATGGGGCGAGGGCAATCAGCCCCAGCATTTT	CASSTWGEGNQPQHF
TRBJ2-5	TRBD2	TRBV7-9	TGTGCCAGCAGCTTAGCGGGGTGGACTAGCGGGTCTCTTTACTTC	CASSLAGWTSGSLYF
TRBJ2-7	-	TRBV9	TGTGCCAGCAGCGCATCCGGAAACCACTTTTACGAGCAGTACTTC	CASSASGNHFYEQYF
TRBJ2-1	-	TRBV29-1	TGCAGCGTTGTTTTGGGTGGCAATGAGCAGTTCTTC	CSVVLGGNEQFF
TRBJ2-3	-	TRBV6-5	TGTGCCAGCAGTTACTGGCAGGGCAAGGCAGATACGCAGTATTTT	CASSYWQGKADTQYF
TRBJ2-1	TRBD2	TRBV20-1	TGCAGTGCTAGGACTAGCGTTGAGCAGTTCTTC	CSARTSVEQFF
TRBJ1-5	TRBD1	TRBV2	TGTGCCAGCAGTATAGACAGGGGTCACAATCAGCCCCAGCATTTT	CASSIDRGHNQPQHF
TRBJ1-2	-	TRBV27	TGTGCCAGCAGCCCTGGTCCCTACTATGGCTACACCTTC	CASSPGPYYGYTF